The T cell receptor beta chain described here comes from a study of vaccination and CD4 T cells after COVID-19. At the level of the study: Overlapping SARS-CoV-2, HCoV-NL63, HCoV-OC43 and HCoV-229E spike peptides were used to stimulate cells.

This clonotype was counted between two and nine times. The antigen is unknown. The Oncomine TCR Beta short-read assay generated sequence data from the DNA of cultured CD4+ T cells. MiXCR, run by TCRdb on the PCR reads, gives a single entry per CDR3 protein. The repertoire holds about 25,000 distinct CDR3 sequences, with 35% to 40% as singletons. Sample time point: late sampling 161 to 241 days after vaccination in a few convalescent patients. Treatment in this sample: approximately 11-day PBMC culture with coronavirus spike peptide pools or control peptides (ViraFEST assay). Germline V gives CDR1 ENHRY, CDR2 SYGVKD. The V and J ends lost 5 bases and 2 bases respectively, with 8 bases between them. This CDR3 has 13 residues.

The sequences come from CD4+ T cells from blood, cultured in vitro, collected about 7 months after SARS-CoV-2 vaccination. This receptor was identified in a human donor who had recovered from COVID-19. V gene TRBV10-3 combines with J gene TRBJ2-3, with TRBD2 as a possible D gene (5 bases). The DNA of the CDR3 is TGTGCCATCAGTAGCGGAATCACAGATACGCAGTATTTT. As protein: CAISSGITDTQYF.